This TCR beta chain was sequenced during a study of T cells in Graves' hyperthyroidism and ophthalmopathy. Regions amplified from RNA transcripts were the TCR beta CDR3 regions. Using the HTBI primer set, a first-round RT-PCR was run on the TCR CDR3. TCRdb used MiXCR to reprocess the multiplex PCR reads, holding one entry per CDR3 protein. The top ten clones hold more than 4.5% of a sample with some 600,000 distinct CDR3 sequences, around 13% of them seen once. Newly diagnosed hyperthyroidism patients aged 18 to 65 years had disease lasting under 2 months. The blood sample was taken at first hyperthyroidism diagnosis, before any ophthalmopathy symptoms. In its sample, this clonotype was seen many times. The sample consisted of blood. The TCR originated in a woman between 25 and 40 years old with Graves' hyperthyroidism that later progressed to Graves' ophthalmopathy.

CDR3 protein: CSAEQGEGEKLFF. The DNA for the CDR3 is TGCAGTGCGGAACAGGGGGAGGGTGAAAAACTGTTTTTT. The chain is built from TRBV20-1 and TRBJ1-4, with 8 bases fitting TRBD1. This CDR3 has 13 residues. V dropped 6 bases and J dropped 7; count of bases not matched to a gene: 7. Germline lookup yields CDR1 DFQATT and CDR2 SNEGSKA (reference sequence).